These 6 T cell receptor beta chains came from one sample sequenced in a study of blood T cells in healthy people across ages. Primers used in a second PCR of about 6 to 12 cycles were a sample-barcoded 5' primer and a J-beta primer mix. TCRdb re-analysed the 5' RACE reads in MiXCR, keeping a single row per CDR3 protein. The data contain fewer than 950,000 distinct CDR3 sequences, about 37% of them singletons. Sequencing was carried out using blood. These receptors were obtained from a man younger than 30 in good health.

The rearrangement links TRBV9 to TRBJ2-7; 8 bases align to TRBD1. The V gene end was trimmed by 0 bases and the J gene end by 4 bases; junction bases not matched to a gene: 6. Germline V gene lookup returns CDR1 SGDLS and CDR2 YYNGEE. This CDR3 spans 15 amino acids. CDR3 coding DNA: TGTGCCAGCAGCGTAGAAGAGACAGGGGTATACGAGCAGTACTTC. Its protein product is CASSVEETGVYEQYF. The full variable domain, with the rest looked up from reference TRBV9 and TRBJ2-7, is DSGVTQTPKHLITATGQRVTLRCSPRSGDLSVYWYQQSLDQGLQFLIQYYNGEERAKGNILERFSAQQFPDLHSELNLSSLELGDSALYFCASSVEETGVYEQYFGPGTRLTVT.

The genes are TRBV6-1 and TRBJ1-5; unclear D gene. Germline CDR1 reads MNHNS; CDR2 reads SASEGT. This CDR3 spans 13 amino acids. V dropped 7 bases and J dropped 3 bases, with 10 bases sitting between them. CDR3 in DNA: TGTGCCAGCATGGTCCAATCCAATCAGCCCCAGCATTTT. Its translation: CASMVQSNQPQHF.

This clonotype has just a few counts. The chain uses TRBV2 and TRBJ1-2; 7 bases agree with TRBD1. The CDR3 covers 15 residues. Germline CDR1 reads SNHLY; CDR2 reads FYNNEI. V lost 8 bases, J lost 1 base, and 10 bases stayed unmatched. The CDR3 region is CASSLNRGDNYGYTF. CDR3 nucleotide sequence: TGTGCCAGCTCCCTGAACAGGGGCGATAACTATGGCTACACCTTC.

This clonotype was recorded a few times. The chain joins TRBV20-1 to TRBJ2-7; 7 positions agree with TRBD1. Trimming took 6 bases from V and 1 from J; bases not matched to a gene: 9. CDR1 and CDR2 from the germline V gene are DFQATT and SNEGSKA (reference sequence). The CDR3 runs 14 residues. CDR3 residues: CSALGDRSSYEQYF. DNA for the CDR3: TGCAGTGCCCTGGGGGACAGAAGTTCCTACGAGCAGTACTTC.

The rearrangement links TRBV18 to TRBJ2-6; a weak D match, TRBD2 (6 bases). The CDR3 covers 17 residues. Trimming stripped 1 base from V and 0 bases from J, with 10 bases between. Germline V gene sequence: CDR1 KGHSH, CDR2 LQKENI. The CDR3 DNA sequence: TGTGCCAGCTCACCACGGGGGGTAGACTCTGGGGCCAACGTCCTGACTTTC. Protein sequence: CASSPRGVDSGANVLTF.

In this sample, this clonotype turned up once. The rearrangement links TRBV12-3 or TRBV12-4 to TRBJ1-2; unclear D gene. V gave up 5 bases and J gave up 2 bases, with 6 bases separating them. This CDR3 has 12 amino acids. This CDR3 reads CASSIPNYGYTF. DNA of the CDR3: TGTGCCAGCAGTATCCCAAACTATGGCTACACCTTC.